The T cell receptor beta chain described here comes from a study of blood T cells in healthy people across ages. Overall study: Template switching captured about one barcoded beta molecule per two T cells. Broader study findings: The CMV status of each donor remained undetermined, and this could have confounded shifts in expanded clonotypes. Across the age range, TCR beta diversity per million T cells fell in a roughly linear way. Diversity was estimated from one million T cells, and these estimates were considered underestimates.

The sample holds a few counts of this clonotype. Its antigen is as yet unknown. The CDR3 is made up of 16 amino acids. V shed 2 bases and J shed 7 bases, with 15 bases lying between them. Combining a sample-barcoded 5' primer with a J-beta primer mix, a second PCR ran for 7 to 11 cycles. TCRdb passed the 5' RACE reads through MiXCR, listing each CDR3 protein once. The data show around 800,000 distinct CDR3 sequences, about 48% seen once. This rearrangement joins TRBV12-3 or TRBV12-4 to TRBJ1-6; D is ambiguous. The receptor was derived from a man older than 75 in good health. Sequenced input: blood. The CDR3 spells CASSLSLGGSNSPLHF. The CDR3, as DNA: TGTGCCAGCAGTTTAAGCCTCGGAGGTAGCAATTCACCCCTCCACTTT.